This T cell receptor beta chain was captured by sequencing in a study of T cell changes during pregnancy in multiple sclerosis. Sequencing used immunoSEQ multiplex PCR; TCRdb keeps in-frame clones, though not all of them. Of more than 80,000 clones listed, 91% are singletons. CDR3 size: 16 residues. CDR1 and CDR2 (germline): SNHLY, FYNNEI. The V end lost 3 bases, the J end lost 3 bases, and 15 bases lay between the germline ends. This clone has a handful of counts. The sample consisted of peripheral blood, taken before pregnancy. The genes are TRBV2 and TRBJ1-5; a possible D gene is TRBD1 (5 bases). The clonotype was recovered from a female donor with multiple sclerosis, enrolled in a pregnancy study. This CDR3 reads CASSELRGELNQPQHF. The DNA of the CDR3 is TGTGCCAGCAGTGAGCTTAGGGGCGAACTCAATCAGCCCCAGCATTTT.